The T cell receptor (beta chain) under discussion was sequenced for a study of T cells in Graves' hyperthyroidism and ophthalmopathy (dated by TCRdb to between 2018 and 2021). At the level of the whole study: A discovery cohort of about a hundred patients, 43 with Graves' ophthalmopathy and 57 with stable Graves' hyperthyroidism, was used to find distinguishing TCR V-J signatures. Prospective prediction of ophthalmopathy was tested in an independent validation cohort of 18 to 20 hyperthyroidism patients and 17 patients who later progressed to ophthalmopathy. For training and testing, the roughly 93 patients in the discovery cohort were randomly divided in a 7:3 ratio. In more than five Graves' hyperthyroidism patients, the study also compared T-cell repertoires from thyroid tissue with T-cell repertoires from blood. After sampling, hyperthyroidism patients received methimazole starting at 30 mg daily, and ophthalmopathy patients received high-dose intravenous methylprednisolone. TCR Vbeta CDR3 sequencing of some 140 peripheral blood samples (43 ophthalmopathy, 75 to 80 hyperthyroidism and around 17 progressor patients) is reported in the paper. Paper-wide results and their limitations: Most expanded thyroid clonotypes (frequency above 0.001) were also detected in blood, suggesting blood repertoires may reflect thyroid immune responses. In validation, the model predicted progression to ophthalmopathy with approximately 70% sensitivity and roughly 75% specificity, a median of approximately 6.7 months before onset. Sample size was not statistically predetermined, and investigators were not blinded to group allocation. A 13 V-J signature model separated ophthalmopathy from stable hyperthyroidism, with 87.88% sensitivity and 81.08% specificity in cross-validation and 80%/75% in testing.

CDR1 and CDR2 are read off the germline V gene as SGHVS and FNYEAQ. The CDR3 has 14 amino acids, counting the end cysteine and phenylalanine. The sequence is cut down to CDR3 DNA, 42 bases in frame from base 1. V was cut back by 4 bases and J by 2 bases, leaving a gap of 9 bases between them. Patients with uncontrolled infections, other autoimmune diseases, pregnancy or lactation were excluded. Diagnoses were based on clinical symptoms, serum thyroxine and TRAb, thyroid ultrasound and orbital computed tomography. Total RNA was extracted using Trizol reagent, and RNA quality was assessed on an Agilent 2100 Bioanalyzer. This clonotype was seen at least ten times. Its antigen has not been determined. Nothing much larger sits one base from this clone, and base qualities are not available. TCR beta CDR3 regions were amplified from RNA transcripts. The first round of RT-PCR for the TCR CDR3 was performed with the HTBI primer set and the Qiagen OneStep RT-PCR kit. Libraries were constructed in a second round of multiplex PCR, after which size selection and purification were carried out. Sequencing of the libraries was done on an Illumina HiSeq2000 using paired-end 100 bp reads. The authors' analysis ran thus. SOAPnuke was used to process the raw data, with reads discarded if the reads contained adapters or uncalled bases, had a mean Phred below 15, or lacked an exact constant-primer or identifier match. COPE v1.2.5 was used to merge high-quality paired reads, and clonotypes were defined as unique nucleotide sequences. MiTCR v1.1 was used to align clonotypes to the IMGT TRBV, TRBD and TRBJ reference segments. Only V-J combinations with frequency above 0.0001, covering about 99% of repertoires, were analysed. The TCS score was defined as F50 (clonal expansion) divided by E x V (chaos), with BLOSUM62-based TCRdist calculated between CDR3 peptides within each V-J. Welch's t-statistics and random forest reduced 500 to 650 V-J features to under 15, which were used in a naive Bayes classifier (R e1071). Thyroid-blood repertoire similarity was quantified with the Morisita-Horn index. TCRdb's own reprocessing of the public reads used fastp at Q25 and MiXCR and kept productive beta chains. Identical CDR3 protein sequences are pooled into one entry, listed with their most common genes and DNA. In this record, the V and J calls reflect TCRdb's handling and not the investigators' own analysis. This sample holds 600,000 to 700,000 distinct CDR3 sequences; approximately 42% were observed only once. The ten largest account for less than 8.5% of the sample.

The chain was built from TRBV7-6 and TRBJ1-5; the D region possibly corresponds to TRBD1 (6 bases align). Sequenced material: peripheral blood or thyroid tissue (not recorded which). The receptor was isolated from an adult man with Graves' disease, either hyperthyroidism or ophthalmopathy (not recorded which). The sequenced DNA: TGTGCCAGCAGCTCACAGGGCCGCAATCAGCCCCAGCATTTT. Translated, it reads CASSSQGRNQPQHF.